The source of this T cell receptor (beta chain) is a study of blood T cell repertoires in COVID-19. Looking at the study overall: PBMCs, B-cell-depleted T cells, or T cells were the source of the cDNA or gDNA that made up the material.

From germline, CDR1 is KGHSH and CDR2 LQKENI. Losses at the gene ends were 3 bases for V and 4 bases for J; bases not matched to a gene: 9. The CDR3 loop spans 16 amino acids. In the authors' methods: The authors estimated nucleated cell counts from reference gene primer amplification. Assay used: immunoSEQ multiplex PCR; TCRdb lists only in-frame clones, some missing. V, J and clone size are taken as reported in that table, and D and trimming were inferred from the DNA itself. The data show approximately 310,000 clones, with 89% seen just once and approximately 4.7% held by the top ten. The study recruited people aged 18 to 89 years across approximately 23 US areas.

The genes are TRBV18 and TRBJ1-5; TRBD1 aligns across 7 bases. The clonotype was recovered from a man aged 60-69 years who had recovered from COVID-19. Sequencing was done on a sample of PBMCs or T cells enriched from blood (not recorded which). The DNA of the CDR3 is TGTGCCAGCTCACCGAGCCCGACAGGGTTGAATCAGCCCCAGCATTTT. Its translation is CASSPSPTGLNQPQHF.